This is a list of T cell receptor beta chains from one sample in a study of blood T cell repertoires in COVID-19. This table comes from immunoSEQ multiplex PCR, and its TCRdb copy is limited to in-frame clones, with some not included. This table has around 250,000 clones, around 88% appearing once. Specimen: peripheral blood. Every receptor here comes from a woman aged 80 or over with COVID-19, enrolled during active disease. CDR3s include the opening cysteine and the closing phenylalanine or tryptophan. Rows give clone size only sometimes, using once, few, many, or a class for an expanded clone.

clone_size v_call cdr3_aa
- TRBV5-1 CASSTTGGGNEKLFF
- TRBV20-1 CSASKSRGNQPQHF
- TRBV28 CASTPARGGNQPQHF
once TRBV19 CASSKTHSRQDQPQHF
- TRBV5-1 CASSLGGTGSIEPQHF
- TRBV5-1 CASSPPSNYGYTF
- TRBV6-6 CASRKQENYGYTF
- TRBV10-3 CAISNVMGQTTEAFF
once TRBV5-6 CASSQDGGNSNQPQHF
- TRBV10-3 CAIRADNEGRGYTF
- TRBV18 CASSPMRGPEGTQYF
- TRBV19 CASSTGTGLSPFF
once TRBV5-1 CASSDTGVNEKLFF
- TRBV6-5 CASSSSGGREKLFF
once TRBV2 CASRPTGARGETQYF
- TRBV5-1 CASGQGPLNTEAFF
- TRBV10-3 CAISPVTGSTDTQYF
once TRBV2 CASAGQGTDTQYF
- TRBV5-1 CASSWAQNTEAFF
once TRBV28 CASSFGTSGINYTGELFF
- TRBV20-1 CSASYEDYGYTF
- TRBV18 CASSPRLVDYRTDTQYF
few TRBV7-8 CASSHFEKDRKQAFF
- TRBV28 CASRRSGGNQPQHF
- TRBV28 CAIAGTPNTGELFF
- TRBV6-4 CASSDSPGGFNSPLHF
- TRBV18 CASSPPENEQFF